This T cell receptor beta chain came from a study of type 1 and type 2 diabetes patients. The germline gives CDR1 DFQATT, CDR2 SNEGSKA (reference sequence). V dropped 7 bases and J dropped 8; count of bases not matched to a gene: 8. The CDR3 runs to 12 residues. Genomic DNA was the PCR template. Multiplex PCR with 30 forward and 13 reverse primers amplified the TCR beta CDR3. Each CDR3 protein gets one entry after TCRdb re-called the multiplex PCR reads with MiXCR. The repertoire holds fewer than 350,000 distinct CDR3 sequences, with 47% as singletons. All diabetic donors were classified as either type 1 or type 2 diabetes. Other autoimmune diseases and infections within the past four weeks excluded donors.

This clonotype was obtained from a man aged 18 to 30 with type 2 diabetes. Sequenced: peripheral blood mononuclear cells (PBMCs). This chain uses TRBV20-1 with TRBJ2-3; 8 nucleotides match TRBD2. CDR3 bases: TGCAGTGGTCGGACTAGCTATGGTACGCAGTATTTT. Its protein product is CSGRTSYGTQYF.